The clone carrying this T cell receptor (beta chain) was picked up a small number of times. What it binds is unknown. As to treatment: approximately 10-day PBMC culture with coronavirus spike peptide pools or control peptides (ViraFEST assay). TCR sequencing followed the expansion of antigen-specific T cells with peptide pools in ViraFEST. The source of the sample is a study of vaccination and CD4 T cells after COVID-19. Study context: SARS-CoV-2 positivity in convalescent patients was established by nasal swab PCR; under 10 had mild and one severe disease. Post-vaccine sampling followed dose two by a median 72 days (range 14 to 241).

Cultured CD4+ T cells had their DNA profiled by the Oncomine TCR Beta short-read assay. Each CDR3 protein is one row after TCRdb ran MiXCR on the PCR reads. The sample includes some 10,000 distinct CDR3 sequences, 40% to 45% of them seen just once. Germline CDR1 GTSNPN, CDR2 SVGIG (reference sequence). The CDR3 contains 14 residues. V was pared by 4 bases and J by 10 bases, with 22 bases between. The TCR comes from a human donor who had recovered from COVID-19. The source material was CD4+ T cells from blood, cultured in vitro. The rearrangement uses TRBV30 and TRBJ1-2; D is undetermined. The CDR3 nucleotides are TGTGCCTGGACCTCCTTGGCCACGAGGTTGGTCTACACCTTC. It encodes CAWTSLATRLVYTF.